Listed here are 16 T cell receptor beta chains from one sample, sequenced in a study of CD8 T cells in ankylosing spondylitis. Broader study findings: Seemingly characteristic of ankylosing spondylitis blood was a TCR beta motif consisting of 7 or 8 highly homologous variants.

MiXCR was run by TCRdb on the 5' RACE reads, yielding one entry per CDR3 protein. Of some 840,000 distinct CDR3 sequences listed, roughly 10% were seen once; the top ten hold roughly 0.51%. Antigen specificity for these receptors is unknown. What was sequenced was blood, either unsorted or a sorted T cell fraction (not recorded which). The receptors originated from a male donor with ankylosing spondylitis.

The J gene is TRBJ2-1, the V gene TRBV20-1; a weak D match, TRBD2 (6 bases). The CDR3 runs to 14 residues. Germline lookup yields CDR1 DFQATT and CDR2 SNEGSKA (reference sequence). V was cut by 7 bases and J by 5 bases, with 18 bases left in between. This chain's CDR3 is CSVGSRGRHNEQFF. CDR3 nucleotide sequence: TGCAGTGTCGGCTCCCGGGGGAGGCACAATGAGCAGTTCTTC.

This clonotype appeared a few times. The chain recombines TRBV2 with TRBJ2-3, with D unclear. The germline V gene encodes CDR1 SNHLY and CDR2 FYNNEI. The CDR3 contains 13 residues. Deletions cut 2 bases from V and 5 bases from J, with 8 bases between. The CDR3 nucleotides are TGTGCCAGCAGTGAACGACGGTTAGATACGCAGTATTTT. Translating it yields CASSERRLDTQYF. The full variable domain, its missing parts supplied by reference TRBV2 and TRBJ2-3, is EPEVTQTPSHQVTQMGQEVILRCVPISNHLYFYWYRQILGQKVEFLVSFYNNEISEKSEIFDDQFSVERPDGSNFTLKIRSTKLEDSAMYFCASSERRLDTQYFGPGTRLTVL.

Many counts were recorded for this clonotype. The rearrangement links TRBV12-3 or TRBV12-4 to TRBJ1-5; D is uncertain. This CDR3 comprises 12 residues. V lost 6 bases and J 5 bases, leaving 8 bases between the germline ends. CDR3 loop: CASSLRDQPQHF. The CDR3 nucleotides read TGTGCCAGCAGCTTACGTGATCAGCCCCAGCATTTT.

This clonotype has just a few counts. The chain uses TRBV28 and TRBJ2-5; perhaps D is TRBD1 or TRBD2 (5 bases each). Germline values: CDR1 MDHEN, CDR2 SYDVKM. Trimming pared 5 bases from V and 14 bases from J, leaving 18 bases between. The CDR3 is 12 amino acids. CDR3 bases: TGTGCCAGCAGTCCCCCCCGGGGCGGCTCCTACTTC. It yields the protein CASSPPRGGSYF.

This clonotype has a handful of counts. V and J are TRBV5-1 and TRBJ1-2, with unresolved D. The CDR3 extends over 14 amino acids. Germline values: CDR1 SGHRS, CDR2 YFSETQ. Deletions cut 4 bases from V and 3 bases from J, with 13 bases between. The CDR3 bases are TGCGCCAGCAGCCTTCACGGTGGGGACTATGGCTACACCTTC. Protein: CASSLHGGDYGYTF.

The chain couples TRBV7-2 to TRBJ2-3; 7 bases line up with TRBD2. J lost 4 bases, V lost 5 bases, and 12 bases had no gene match. The CDR3 contains 16 residues. CDR1 is SGHTA and CDR2 is FQGNSA in the germline V gene. The CDR3 DNA reads TGTGCCAGCAGCATAAGCCCTAGCGGCTCCTCAGATACGCAGTATTTT. It translates to CASSISPSGSSDTQYF. The full variable domain, with the rest looked up from reference TRBV7-2 and TRBJ2-3, is GAGVSQSPSNKVTEKGKDVELRCDPISGHTALYWYRQSLGQGLEFLIYFQGNSAPDKSGLPSDRFSAERTGGSVSTLTIQRTQQEDSAVYLCASSISPSGSSDTQYFGPGTRLTVL.

This clonotype was counted only a few times. The chain uses TRBV20-1 and TRBJ2-5, with 8 positions matching TRBD2. Germline CDR1 reads DFQATT; CDR2 reads SNEGSKA (reference sequence). CDR3 size: 19 residues. Trimming cost V 1 base and J 5 bases; bases outside gene matches: 21. This CDR3 reads CSARGLVQLAEIRSETQYF. Here the CDR3 DNA reads TGCAGTGCTAGAGGGTTGGTCCAACTAGCGGAAATCCGCTCGGAGACCCAGTACTTC.

This clonotype was seen many times. V and J are TRBV5-1 and TRBJ1-1; 7 bases are a match to TRBD1. V trimming: 4 bases; J trimming: 0 bases; junction bases outside the gene matches: 6. This CDR3 is 15 amino acids long. Germline V gene sequence: CDR1 SGHRS, CDR2 YFSETQ. The CDR3, as DNA: TGCGCCAGCAGCCGGGGACAGACAATGAACACTGAAGCTTTCTTT. This sequence encodes CASSRGQTMNTEAFF.

The table lists this clonotype with a few counts. CDR3 amino acids: CASSVTGAREQYF. The CDR3, as DNA: TGTGCCAGCAGCGTCACAGGGGCTAGGGAGCAGTACTTC. The chain employs TRBV3-1 and TRBJ2-7; 7 positions match TRBD1. The CDR3 contains 13 residues. Losses at the gene ends were 5 bases for V and 7 bases for J; bases not matched to a gene: 8. Germline CDR1 reads LGHDT; CDR2 reads YNNKEL (reference sequence).

This clonotype was seen a handful of times. The CDR3 ends on some other residue instead of the conserved phenylalanine or tryptophan, so this is likely a read error. It is unclear where the CDR3 begins or ends on the DNA, so no DNA is shown, and the CDR3 is as TCRdb lists it. The chain uses TRBV6-1 and TRBJ2-7. Germline loops: CDR1 MNHNS, CDR2 SASEGT. The CDR3 is 13 amino acids in total, end residues counted. The CDR3 here is CASSEPQETATVS.

The chain has TRBV27 and TRBJ1-1; 9 nucleotides align to TRBD1. Per germline, CDR1 MNHEY and CDR2 SMNVEV (reference sequence). V was pared by 6 bases and J by 9 bases, with 11 bases of the junction left unmatched. The CDR3 loop spans 14 amino acids. CDR3 DNA: TGTGCCAGCAGAGTTCCCAGCGGGACAGGGAAAGCTTTCTTT. This codes for CASRVPSGTGKAFF.

In its sample, this clonotype was seen many times. The chain is built from TRBV20-1 and TRBJ1-1, with D tentatively TRBD1 (5 bases). Germline CDR1 and CDR2: DFQATT and SNEGSKA (reference sequence). The ends were cut back, 0 bases at V and 10 bases at J, with 15 bases in the middle. This CDR3 has 13 residues. The CDR3 reads CSARDRRGLGAFF. CDR3 nucleotide sequence: TGCAGTGCTAGAGATAGACGGGGCCTCGGAGCTTTCTTT.

The chain uses TRBV5-1 and TRBJ2-3; D assignment may be TRBD1 or TRBD2 (6 bases each). Looked up from germline, CDR1 is SGHRS and CDR2 is YFSETQ. This CDR3 comprises 16 residues. Trimming took off 0 bases at V and 2 bases at J, with 13 bases between the two ends. This chain's CDR3 is CASSLAQGRTTDTQYF. The DNA for the CDR3 is TGCGCCAGCAGCTTGGCCCAGGGGAGGACCACAGATACGCAGTATTTT.

The chain combines TRBV18 with TRBJ1-1; no clear D. Germline values: CDR1 KGHSH, CDR2 LQKENI. CDR3 length: 15 amino acids. Trimming took off 2 bases at V and 6 bases at J, with 16 bases between the two ends. The CDR3 nucleotides read TGTGCCAGCTCACCATACCTCGGGGTCCGGGCTGAAGCTTTCTTT. Translating it yields CASSPYLGVRAEAFF.

A word on this clonotype: This clone may be a read error of a much larger clone one base away. This chain joins TRBV7-6 and TRBJ2-2; the D gene could be TRBD1 or TRBD2 (8 bases each). The CDR3 length is 14 residues. Per the germline V gene, CDR1 is SGHVS and CDR2 is FNYEAQ. The CDR3 nucleotides are TGTGCCAGCAGCTCACAGGGGGGTAGCGGGGATCTGTTTTTT. This translates into CASSSQGGSGDLFF. The complete variable domain, with remaining parts taken from reference TRBV7-6 and TRBJ2-2, reads GAGVSQSPRYKVTKRGQDVALRCDPISGHVSLYWYRQALGQGPEFLTYFNYEAQQDKSGLPNDRFSAERPEGSISTLTIQRTEQRDSAMYRCASSSQGGSGDLFFGEGSRLTVL.

This clonotype was counted between two and nine times. The gene calls are TRBV4-3 and TRBJ2-2; D may be TRBD1 (5 bases). Germline V CDR1 and CDR2: LGHNA, YSLEER. This CDR3 contains 15 residues. V was trimmed by 0 bases and J by 6 bases, leaving 11 bases between them. CDR3 in amino acids: CASSQDSGMAGELFF. The CDR3 DNA follows: TGCGCCAGCAGCCAAGATTCAGGGATGGCCGGGGAGCTGTTTTTT.